This TCR beta chain derives from a study of long-term antiretroviral therapy in people with HIV. Study observations and caveats: Patients on ART gained diversity, which nonetheless stayed below transplant donor controls. CDR3 lengths in HIV samples spanned a narrower range than controls.

Note on this clone: What it binds is not known.

Investigators performed immunoSEQ version v3.0 at survey level. Data came from immunoSEQ multiplex PCR; TCRdb stores just in-frame clones and leaves some out. The data hold approximately 21,000 clones, with approximately 80% observed a single time. V lost 9 bases and J lost 0, with 20 bases in between. Germline V gives CDR1 SGHTA, CDR2 FQGNSA. The CDR3 consists of 16 residues. The study used samples holding roughly 0.85-11 million cryopreserved PBMC before DNA extraction. The clonotype originates from a man aged 18 to 29 with HIV. The chain combines TRBV7-2 with TRBJ1-2, with D possibly matching TRBD1 (5 bases). Sequences were derived from unsorted PBMCs, sampled 0.5 years before starting antiretroviral therapy. CDR3 region: CARPLLGDGANYGYTF. In DNA form, the CDR3 reads TGTGCCAGACCCCTATTAGGGGACGGAGCTAACTATGGCTACACCTTC.